A selection of T cell receptor beta chains follows, all from one sample in a study of neurological immune-mediated disorders. TCRdb passed the 5' RACE reads through MiXCR, listing each CDR3 protein once. The data contain over 40,000 distinct CDR3 sequences, around 6% of them singletons. What was sequenced was CD4+ T cells from blood. These receptors all stem from a woman aged 40 to 50 in good health. The CDR3 runs from the conserved cysteine through the conserved F or W. A D gene is named only where the DNA matches it firmly. Where a row states a size, it is once, few, many or the class of an expanded clone; other rows omit it.

cdr3_aa: CSASGLARGRGETQYF; cdr3_nt: TGCAGTGCCTCGGGGCTAGCGAGGGGGAGGGGAGAGACCCAGTACTTC; v_call: TRBV20-1; clone_size: many; d_call: -; j_call: TRBJ2-5
cdr3_aa: CSAREAGALNEQFF; cdr3_nt: TGCAGTGCTAGAGAGGCGGGAGCCCTTAATGAGCAGTTCTTC; v_call: TRBV20-1; clone_size: many; d_call: TRBD2; j_call: TRBJ2-1
cdr3_aa: CSVHRQRPNTEAFF; cdr3_nt: TGCAGCGTGCACAGACAAAGACCGAACACTGAAGCTTTCTTT; v_call: TRBV29-1; clone_size: many; d_call: -; j_call: TRBJ1-1
cdr3_aa: CASGPPPHWRGAYEQYF; cdr3_nt: TGTGCCAGCGGCCCCCCCCCCCACTGGCGGGGGGCCTACGAGCAGTACTTC; v_call: TRBV12-3/TRBV12-4; clone_size: many; d_call: TRBD2; j_call: TRBJ2-7
cdr3_aa: CASSWVSFWEIGNQPQHF; cdr3_nt: TGTGCCAGCAGTTGGGTCTCATTTTGGGAAATCGGCAATCAGCCCCAGCATTTT; v_call: TRBV28; clone_size: many; d_call: -; j_call: TRBJ1-5
cdr3_aa: CASSLQGCPYGYTF; cdr3_nt: TGTGCCAGCAGTCTGCAGGGATGCCCTTATGGCTACACCTTC; v_call: TRBV28; clone_size: -; d_call: -; j_call: TRBJ1-2
cdr3_aa: CATSRDGRTKVSSDTQYF; cdr3_nt: TGTGCCACCAGCAGAGATGGGAGAACCAAAGTGAGCTCAGATACGCAGTATTTT; v_call: TRBV15; clone_size: many; d_call: -; j_call: TRBJ2-3
cdr3_aa: CSARDRAVKGTQYF; cdr3_nt: TGCAGTGCTAGAGATAGGGCAGTCAAAGGGACCCAGTACTTC; v_call: TRBV20-1; clone_size: many; d_call: -; j_call: TRBJ2-5
cdr3_aa: CASSDLYSWERGYNEQFF; cdr3_nt: TGTGCCAGCAGCGATCTCTATTCATGGGAGCGGGGCTACAATGAGCAGTTCTTC; v_call: TRBV7-2; clone_size: many; d_call: TRBD2; j_call: TRBJ2-1
cdr3_aa: CASSFNRLAGGIQETQYF; cdr3_nt: TGTGCCAGCAGTTTTAATAGACTAGCGGGAGGGATCCAAGAGACCCAGTACTTC; v_call: TRBV28; clone_size: many; d_call: TRBD2; j_call: TRBJ2-5
cdr3_aa: CSARDHTQGTQYF; cdr3_nt: TGCAGTGCTAGAGATCACACCCAGGGGACCCAGTACTTC; v_call: TRBV20-1; clone_size: many; d_call: -; j_call: TRBJ2-5
cdr3_aa: CASSLPVTGELFF; cdr3_nt: TGTGCCAGCAGTTTACCGGTGACCGGGGAGCTGTTTTTT; v_call: TRBV28; clone_size: many; d_call: -; j_call: TRBJ2-2
cdr3_aa: CSAAPGGTDTQYF; cdr3_nt: TGCAGTGCTGCCCCGGGAGGCACAGATACGCAGTATTTT; v_call: TRBV20-1; clone_size: many; d_call: -; j_call: TRBJ2-3
cdr3_aa: CASRLTGTQDRGYTF; cdr3_nt: TGTGCCAGCAGATTAACCGGGACTCAGGACCGGGGCTACACCTTC; v_call: TRBV6-2/TRBV6-3; clone_size: many; d_call: -; j_call: TRBJ1-2
cdr3_aa: CASSPGVLGGPDTQYF; cdr3_nt: TGTGCCAGCAGCCCGGGTGTGCTTGGGGGACCAGATACGCAGTATTTT; v_call: TRBV7-7; clone_size: many; d_call: -; j_call: TRBJ2-3
cdr3_aa: CASSLAGTGRGNEQFF; cdr3_nt: TGTGCCAGCAGCTTAGCGGGGACAGGGAGAGGCAATGAGCAGTTCTTC; v_call: TRBV7-9; clone_size: many; d_call: TRBD1; j_call: TRBJ2-1
cdr3_aa: CASSLVSGLENYGYTF; cdr3_nt: TGTGCCAGCAGCTTAGTCAGTGGGCTAGAGAACTATGGCTACACCTTC; v_call: TRBV7-8; clone_size: many; d_call: -; j_call: TRBJ1-2
cdr3_aa: CASSVQAGNEQFF; cdr3_nt: TGTGCCAGCAGCGTGCAGGCAGGGAATGAGCAGTTCTTC; v_call: TRBV9; clone_size: -; d_call: -; j_call: TRBJ2-1
cdr3_aa: CASSSPAGELFF; cdr3_nt: TGTGCTAGCAGCTCCCCCGCCGGGGAGCTGTTTTTT; v_call: TRBV7-7; clone_size: many; d_call: -; j_call: TRBJ2-2
cdr3_aa: CASSLRQTMEAFF; cdr3_nt: TGTGCCAGCAGCTTGCGTCAGACAATGGAAGCTTTCTTT; v_call: TRBV5-4; clone_size: few; d_call: -; j_call: TRBJ1-1
cdr3_aa: CASSFEILVSGSNEQFF; cdr3_nt: TGCGCCAGCAGCTTCGAGATTCTGGTATCGGGGAGCAATGAGCAGTTCTTC; v_call: TRBV5-1; clone_size: -; d_call: -; j_call: TRBJ2-1
cdr3_aa: CSAPRTGLAKNIQYF; cdr3_nt: TGCAGTGCACCACGGACAGGGCTAGCCAAAAACATTCAGTACTTC; v_call: TRBV20-1; clone_size: many; d_call: TRBD1; j_call: TRBJ2-4
cdr3_aa: CASSLLLEYNEQFF; cdr3_nt: TGTGCCAGCAGCTTACTGCTAGAATACAATGAGCAGTTCTTC; v_call: TRBV7-2; clone_size: many; d_call: -; j_call: TRBJ2-1
cdr3_aa: CASRSQGAGELFF; cdr3_nt: TGTGCCAGCAGGAGCCAGGGTGCCGGGGAGCTGTTTTTT; v_call: TRBV6-6; clone_size: many; d_call: -; j_call: TRBJ2-2
cdr3_aa: CSAGPGTIEQYF; cdr3_nt: TGCAGTGCTGGACCCGGGACTATCGAGCAGTACTTC; v_call: TRBV20-1; clone_size: many; d_call: TRBD2; j_call: TRBJ2-7
cdr3_aa: CSARDWGRQGSSPLHF; cdr3_nt: TGCAGTGCTAGAGATTGGGGGAGGCAGGGTAGTTCACCCCTCCACTTT; v_call: TRBV20-1; clone_size: many; d_call: -; j_call: TRBJ1-6
cdr3_aa: CAISGGWGANTGELFF; cdr3_nt: TGTGCCATTAGTGGCGGCTGGGGGGCGAACACCGGGGAGCTGTTTTTT; v_call: TRBV10-3; clone_size: -; d_call: -; j_call: TRBJ2-2
cdr3_aa: CASSLRGASSYNSPLHF; cdr3_nt: TGCGCCAGCAGCTTAAGGGGGGCGAGCTCCTATAATTCACCCCTCCACTTT; v_call: TRBV5-1; clone_size: many; d_call: -; j_call: TRBJ1-6
cdr3_aa: CASSRGGSSYEQYF; cdr3_nt: TGTGCCAGCAGCCGTGGCGGGAGTTCCTACGAGCAGTACTTC; v_call: TRBV3-1; clone_size: many; d_call: TRBD2; j_call: TRBJ2-7
cdr3_aa: CASSSTASGMYEQYF; cdr3_nt: TGTGCCAGCAGCTCGACGGCTAGCGGGATGTACGAGCAGTACTTC; v_call: TRBV9; clone_size: many; d_call: TRBD2; j_call: TRBJ2-7
cdr3_aa: CASSLGAGREYEQYF; cdr3_nt: TGCGCCAGCAGCTTGGGAGCGGGCCGGGAGTACGAGCAGTACTTC; v_call: TRBV5-1; clone_size: many; d_call: -; j_call: TRBJ2-7
cdr3_aa: CASSLVAGIQNTEAFF; cdr3_nt: TGCGCCAGCAGCTTGGTGGCAGGGATACAGAACACTGAAGCTTTCTTT; v_call: TRBV5-1; clone_size: -; d_call: -; j_call: TRBJ1-1
cdr3_aa: CSAPSGREGNQPQHF; cdr3_nt: TGCAGTGCTCCCTCCGGGCGGGAGGGCAATCAGCCCCAGCATTTT; v_call: TRBV20-1; clone_size: many; d_call: -; j_call: TRBJ1-5
cdr3_aa: CSARTSWIETQYF; cdr3_nt: TGCAGTGCTAGGACTAGTTGGATAGAGACCCAGTACTTC; v_call: TRBV20-1; clone_size: many; d_call: -; j_call: TRBJ2-5